What follows describes a single T cell receptor (beta chain). TCRdb's table, derived via immunoSEQ multiplex PCR, lists solely in-frame clones and lacks some. The sample has about 45,000 clones, 75% to 85% seen once. These data come from a study of blood T cell repertoires in COVID-19. The sequence came from a man of 80 years or more in a cohort sampled during active COVID-19. The sample comprised peripheral blood.

The CDR3 spells CASSPGLAGGPNEQYF. Here the CDR3 DNA reads TGTGCCAGCAGCCCGGGACTAGCGGGAGGGCCCAACGAGCAGTACTTC. The chain employs TRBV7-8 and TRBJ2-7; 16 nucleotides match TRBD2. CDR1 and CDR2 (germline): SGHVS, FQNEAQ. CDR3 length equals 16 residues. With 5 bases clipped from V and 5 bases from J, the junction kept 6 bases outside the gene matches.